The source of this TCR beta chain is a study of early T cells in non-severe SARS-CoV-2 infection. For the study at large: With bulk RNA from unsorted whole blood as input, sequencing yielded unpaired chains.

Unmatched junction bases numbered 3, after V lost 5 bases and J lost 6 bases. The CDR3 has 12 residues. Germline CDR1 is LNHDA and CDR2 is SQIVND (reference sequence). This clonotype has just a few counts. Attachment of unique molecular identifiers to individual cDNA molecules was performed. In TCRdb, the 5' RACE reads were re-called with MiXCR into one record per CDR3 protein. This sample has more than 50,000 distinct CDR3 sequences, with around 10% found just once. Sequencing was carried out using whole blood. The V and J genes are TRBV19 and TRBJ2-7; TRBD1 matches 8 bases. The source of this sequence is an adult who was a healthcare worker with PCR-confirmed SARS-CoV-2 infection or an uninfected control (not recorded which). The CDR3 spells CASSVDRAEQYF. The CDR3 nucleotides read TGTGCCAGTAGTGTGGACAGGGCCGAGCAGTACTTC.